Reported below is one T cell receptor beta chain. This record belongs to a study of T cell changes during pregnancy in multiple sclerosis. Clones were sequenced by immunoSEQ multiplex PCR, and TCRdb holds only the in-frame ones, with some missing. The sample carries about 89,000 clones, around 90% recorded once. Germline V gene data show CDR1 as MGHDK and CDR2 as SYGVNS. CDR3 size: 12 residues. The ends were cut back, 3 bases at V and 0 bases at J, with 3 bases in the middle. The sequenced sample was peripheral blood, obtained after pregnancy. This chain links TRBV25-1 with TRBJ2-7; D not resolved. The clonotype was recovered from a female donor in good health, enrolled as a control in a pregnancy study. As DNA, the CDR3 is TGTGCCAGCAGTGACAACTCCTACGAGCAGTACTTC. Translation gives CASSDNSYEQYF.